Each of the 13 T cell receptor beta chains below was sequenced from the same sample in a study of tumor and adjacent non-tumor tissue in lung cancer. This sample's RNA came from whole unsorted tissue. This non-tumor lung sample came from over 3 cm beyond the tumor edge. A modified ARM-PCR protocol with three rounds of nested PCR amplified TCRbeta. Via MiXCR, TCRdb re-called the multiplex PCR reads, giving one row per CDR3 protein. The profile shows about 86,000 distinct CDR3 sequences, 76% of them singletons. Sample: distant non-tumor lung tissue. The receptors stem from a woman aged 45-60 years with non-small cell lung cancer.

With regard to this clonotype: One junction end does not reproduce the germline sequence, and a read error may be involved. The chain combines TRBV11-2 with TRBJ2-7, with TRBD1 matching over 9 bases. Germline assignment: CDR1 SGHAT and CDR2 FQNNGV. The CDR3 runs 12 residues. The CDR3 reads CASAGQGYEQYF. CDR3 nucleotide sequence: TGTGCCAGCGCGGGACAGGGCTACGAACAGTATTTC. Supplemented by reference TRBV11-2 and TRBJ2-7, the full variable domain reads EAGVAQSPRYKIIEKRQSVAFWCNPISGHATLYWYQQILGQGPKLLIQFQNNGVVDDSQLPKDRFSAERLKGVDSTLKIQPAKLEDSAVYLCASAGQGYEQYFGPGTRLTVT.

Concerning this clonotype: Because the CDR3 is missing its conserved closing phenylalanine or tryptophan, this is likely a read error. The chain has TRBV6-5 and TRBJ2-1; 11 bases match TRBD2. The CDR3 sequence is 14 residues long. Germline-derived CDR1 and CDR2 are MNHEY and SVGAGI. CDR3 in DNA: TGTTCCAGCAGTACTAGCGGGAGACCCAATGAGCAGTTCCTC. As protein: CSSSTSGRPNEQFL.

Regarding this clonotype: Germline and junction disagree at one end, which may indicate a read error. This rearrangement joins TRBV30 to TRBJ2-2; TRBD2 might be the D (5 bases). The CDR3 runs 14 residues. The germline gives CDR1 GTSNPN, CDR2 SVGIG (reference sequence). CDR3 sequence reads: CAWRWHPNTGELFF. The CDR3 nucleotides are TGTGCCTGGAGATGGCACCCGAACACCGGGGAGTTGTTTTTT. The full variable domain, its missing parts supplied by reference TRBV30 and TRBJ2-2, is SQTIHQWPATLVQPVGSPLSLECTVEGTSNPNLYWYRQAAGRGLQLLFYSVGIGQISSEVPQNLSASRPQDRQFILSSKKLLLSDSGFYLCAWRWHPNTGELFFGEGSRLTVL.

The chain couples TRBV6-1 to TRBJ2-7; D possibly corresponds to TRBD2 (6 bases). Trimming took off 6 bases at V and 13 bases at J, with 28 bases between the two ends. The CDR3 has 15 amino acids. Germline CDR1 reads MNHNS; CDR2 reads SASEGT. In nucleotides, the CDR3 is TGTGCCAGCAGCCTGGGACTTGAGGCGTACTACGATCAATACTTC. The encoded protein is CASSLGLEAYYDQYF.

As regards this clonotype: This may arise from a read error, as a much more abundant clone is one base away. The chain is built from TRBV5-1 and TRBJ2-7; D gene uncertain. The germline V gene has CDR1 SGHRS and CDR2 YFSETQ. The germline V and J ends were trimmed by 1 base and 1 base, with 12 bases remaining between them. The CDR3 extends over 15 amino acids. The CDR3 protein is CASSLSTPNSYEQYF. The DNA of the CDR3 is TGCGCCAGCAGCTTGAGCACTCCGAATTCCTACGAGCAGTACTTC.

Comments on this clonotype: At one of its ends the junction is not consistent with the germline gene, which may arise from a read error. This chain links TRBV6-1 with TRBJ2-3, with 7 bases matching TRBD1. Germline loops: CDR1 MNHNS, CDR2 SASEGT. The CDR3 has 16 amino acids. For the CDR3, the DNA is TGTGCCAGCTGTGAACTCGGCAGGGGGTACACAGATACACAGTATTTT. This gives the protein CASCELGRGYTDTQYF.

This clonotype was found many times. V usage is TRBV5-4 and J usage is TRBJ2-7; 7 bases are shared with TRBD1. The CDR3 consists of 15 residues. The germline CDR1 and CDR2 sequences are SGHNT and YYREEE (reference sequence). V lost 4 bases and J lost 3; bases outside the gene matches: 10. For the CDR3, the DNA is TGTGCCAGCAGCCGCGATCCGGGACAGAACTACGAGCAGTACTTC. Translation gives CASSRDPGQNYEQYF.

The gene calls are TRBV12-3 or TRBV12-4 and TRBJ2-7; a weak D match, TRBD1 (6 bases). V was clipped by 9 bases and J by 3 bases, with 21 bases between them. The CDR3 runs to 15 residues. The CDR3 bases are TGTGCCAGAAGTAGAAGCCTAGGACAGAACTACGAGCAGTACTTC. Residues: CARSRSLGQNYEQYF.

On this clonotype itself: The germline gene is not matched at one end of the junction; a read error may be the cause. DNA for the CDR3: TGCAGTGTTGTGGAGTCGGGGGGCGAGCAGTACTTC. It encodes CSVVESGGEQYF. The V gene is TRBV29-1, the J gene TRBJ2-7; 7 bases line up with TRBD2. This CDR3 comprises 12 residues. Germline lookup yields CDR1 SQVTM and CDR2 ANQGSEA.

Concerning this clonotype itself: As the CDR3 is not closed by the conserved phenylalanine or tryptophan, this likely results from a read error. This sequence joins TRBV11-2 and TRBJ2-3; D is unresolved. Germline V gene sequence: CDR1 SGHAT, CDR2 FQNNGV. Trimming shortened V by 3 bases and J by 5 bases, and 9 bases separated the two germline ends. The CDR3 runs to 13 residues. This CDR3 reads CASSLAELDTQYL. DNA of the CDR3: TGTGCCAGCAGCTTGGCGGAGTTAGATACGCAGTATTTG.

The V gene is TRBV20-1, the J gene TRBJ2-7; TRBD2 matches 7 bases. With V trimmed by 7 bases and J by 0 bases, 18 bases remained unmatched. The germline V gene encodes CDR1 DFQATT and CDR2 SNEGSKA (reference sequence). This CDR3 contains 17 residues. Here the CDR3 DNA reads TGCAGTGAATCGACCACGAAGGGGATAGCGGGCTCCTACGAGCAGTACTTC. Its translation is CSESTTKGIAGSYEQYF.

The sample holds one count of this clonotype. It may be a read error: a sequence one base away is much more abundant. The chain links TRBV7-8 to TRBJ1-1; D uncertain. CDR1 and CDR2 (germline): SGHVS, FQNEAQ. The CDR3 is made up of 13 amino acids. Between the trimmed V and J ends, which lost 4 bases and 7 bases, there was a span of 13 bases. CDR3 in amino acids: CASSSGVYIEAFF. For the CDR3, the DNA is TGTGCCAGCAGCTCCGGGGTGTACATTGAAGCTTTCTTT.

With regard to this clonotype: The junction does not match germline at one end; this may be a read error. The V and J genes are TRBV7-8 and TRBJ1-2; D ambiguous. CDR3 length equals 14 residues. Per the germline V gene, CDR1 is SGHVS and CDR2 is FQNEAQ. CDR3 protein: CASSLALVGYGYTF. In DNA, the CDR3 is TGTGCCAGTAGCTTAGCGTTGGTAGGCTATGGCTACACCTTC.